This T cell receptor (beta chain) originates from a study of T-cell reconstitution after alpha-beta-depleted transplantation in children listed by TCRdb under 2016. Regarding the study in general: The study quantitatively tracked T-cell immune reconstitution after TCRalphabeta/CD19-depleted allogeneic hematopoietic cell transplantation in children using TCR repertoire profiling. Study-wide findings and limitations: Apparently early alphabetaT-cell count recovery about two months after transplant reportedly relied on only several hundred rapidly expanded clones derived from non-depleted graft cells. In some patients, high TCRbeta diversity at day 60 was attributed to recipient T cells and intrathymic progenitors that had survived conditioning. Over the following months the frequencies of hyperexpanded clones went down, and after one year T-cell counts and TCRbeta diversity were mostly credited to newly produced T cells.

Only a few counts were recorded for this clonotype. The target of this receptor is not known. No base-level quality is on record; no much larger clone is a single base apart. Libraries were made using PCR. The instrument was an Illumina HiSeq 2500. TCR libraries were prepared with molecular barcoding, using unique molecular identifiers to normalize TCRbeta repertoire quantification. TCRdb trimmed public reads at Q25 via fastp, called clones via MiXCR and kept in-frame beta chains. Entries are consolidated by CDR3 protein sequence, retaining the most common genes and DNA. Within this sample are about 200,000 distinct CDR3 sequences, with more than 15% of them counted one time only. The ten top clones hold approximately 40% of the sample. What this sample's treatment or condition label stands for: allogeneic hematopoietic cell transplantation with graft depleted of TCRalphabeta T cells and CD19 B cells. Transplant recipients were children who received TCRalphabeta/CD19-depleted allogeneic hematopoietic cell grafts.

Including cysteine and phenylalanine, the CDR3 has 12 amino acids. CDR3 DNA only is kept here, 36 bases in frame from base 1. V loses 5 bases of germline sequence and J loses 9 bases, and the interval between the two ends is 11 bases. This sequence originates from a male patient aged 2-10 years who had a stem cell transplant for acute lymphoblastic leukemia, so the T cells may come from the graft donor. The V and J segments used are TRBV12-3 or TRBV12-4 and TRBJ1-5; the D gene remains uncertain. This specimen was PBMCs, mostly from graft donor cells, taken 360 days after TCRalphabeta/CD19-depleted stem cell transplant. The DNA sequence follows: TGTGCCAGCAGTGGAAACATCTGGCCCCAGCATTTT. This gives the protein CASSGNIWPQHF.